These 27 T cell receptor beta chains came from one sample sequenced in a study of blood T cells in healthy people across ages. Together with a sample-barcoded 5' primer, a J-beta primer mix was included in a second PCR lasting roughly 7 to 11 cycles. Each CDR3 protein gets one entry after TCRdb re-called the 5' RACE reads with MiXCR. The repertoire includes about 1.4 million distinct CDR3 sequences, approximately 60% of them detected once, and approximately 7% sits in the top ten. The sample taken for sequencing was blood. These TCRs come from a man younger than 30 in good health.

This rearrangement joins TRBV7-2 to TRBJ1-1; D not resolved. Germline-derived CDR1 and CDR2 are SGHTA and FQGNSA. The length of the CDR3 is 14 residues. Trimming took 7 bases from V and 0 from J, leaving 12 bases between them. For the CDR3, the DNA is TGTGCCAGCACCTACACCAGGATGAACACTGAAGCTTTCTTT. It codes for CASTYTRMNTEAFF.

This chain joins TRBV5-6 and TRBJ2-1; D tentatively reads TRBD1 or TRBD2 (5 bases each). With 0 bases removed from V and 4 bases from J, the gap between germline ends came to 11 bases. The length of the CDR3 is 15 residues. Germline V gene sequence: CDR1 SGHDT, CDR2 YYEEEE. The CDR3: CASSLDGARYNEQFF. CDR3 coding DNA: TGTGCCAGCAGCTTGGACGGGGCGAGGTACAATGAGCAGTTCTTC.

The genes are TRBV3-1 and TRBJ1-6, with TRBD1 identical over 8 bases. The CDR3 contains 13 residues. Germline V lookup: CDR1 LGHDT, CDR2 YNNKEL (reference sequence). V was pared by 4 bases and J by 14 bases, with 7 bases of the junction left unmatched. CDR3 DNA: TGTGCCAGCAGCCCCAGGGGGCTTTCGGCCCTCCACTTT. It specifies CASSPRGLSALHF.

The CDR3 protein is CSVDTHGYTF. In DNA, the CDR3 is TGCAGCGTTGACACCCATGGCTACACCTTC. The V gene is TRBV29-1, the J gene TRBJ1-2, with no clear D. Trimming left V 3 bases short and J 6 bases short, with 5 bases between. Germline V gene data show CDR1 as SQVTM and CDR2 as ANQGSEA. This CDR3 comprises 10 residues.

DNA of the CDR3: TGCAGTGCTAGACGGGAAACGGGCAATGAGCAGTTCTTC. Translation gives CSARRETGNEQFF. This chain links TRBV20-1 with TRBJ2-1; D possibly corresponds to TRBD2 (5 bases). Trimming took off 2 bases at V and 6 bases at J, with 11 bases between the two ends. The CDR3 is 13 amino acids. Germline CDR1 reads DFQATT; CDR2 reads SNEGSKA (reference sequence).

This rearrangement joins TRBV5-1 to TRBJ2-5; 12 positions agree with TRBD1. The DNA end favors TRBJ2-7, so the J call may be wrong. Per the germline V gene, CDR1 is SGHRS and CDR2 is YFSETQ. The CDR3 covers 16 residues. The CDR3 loop is CASSLEGDRGLYEQYF. CDR3 sequence (DNA): TGCGCCAGCAGCTTGGAGGGGGACAGGGGGCTCTACGAGCAGTACTTC.

The chain carries TRBV20-1 and TRBJ2-7, with TRBD1 identical over 7 bases. With 0 bases clipped from V and 1 base from J, the junction kept 15 bases outside the gene matches. The CDR3 spans 18 residues. CDR1 is DFQATT, CDR2 SNEGSKA, per germline (reference sequence). CDR3 DNA: TGCAGTGCTAGAGATGACGCCCACGACAGGGATAGATCCTACGAGCAGTACTTC. It encodes CSARDDAHDRDRSYEQYF.

The genes are TRBV20-1 and TRBJ2-7, with no clear D. The DNA end is a closer match to TRBJ2-5, so the J assignment may be wrong. The CDR3 covers 13 residues. CDR1 and CDR2 from the germline V gene are DFQATT and SNEGSKA (reference sequence). CDR3 in amino acids: CSAAYAGKETQYF. The CDR3 nucleotides are TGCAGTGCTGCATACGCAGGAAAAGAGACCCAGTACTTC.

This clonotype has a handful of counts. V and J are TRBV10-3 and TRBJ2-4; 7 bases are a match to TRBD2. The CDR3 covers 15 residues. The ends lost 4 bases at V and 2 bases at J; junction bases unmatched: 5. The V gene's germline CDR1 is ENHRY and CDR2 SYGVKD. CDR3 nucleotide sequence: TGTGCCATCAGTGCCTCGGGGGGAACCAAAAACATTCAGTACTTC. This codes for CAISASGGTKNIQYF.

The chain joins TRBV10-3 to TRBJ2-4; 8 bases match TRBD1. V trimming: 2 bases; J trimming: 0 bases; junction bases outside the gene matches: 12. This CDR3 is 19 amino acids long. Per germline, CDR1 ENHRY and CDR2 SYGVKD. CDR3 in amino acids: CAISESGTGRYLAKNIQYF. As DNA, the CDR3 is TGTGCCATCAGTGAGAGTGGGACAGGCCGCTACCTAGCCAAAAACATTCAGTACTTC.

In this sample, this clonotype turned up a few times. The genes are TRBV20-1 and TRBJ2-5; 8 nucleotides match TRBD2. Germline CDR1 DFQATT, CDR2 SNEGSKA (reference sequence). The trim removed 6 bases at V and 5 bases at J, leaving 11 bases unmatched. The length of the CDR3 is 14 residues. The CDR3 sequence is CSALSGAGMETQYF. In nucleotides, the CDR3 is TGCAGTGCCCTTAGCGGGGCGGGGATGGAGACCCAGTACTTC.

J is TRBJ2-7 and V is TRBV6-5; D unclear. There are 14 residues in the CDR3. Germline assignment: CDR1 MNHEY and CDR2 SVGAGI. V shed 2 bases and J shed 4 bases, with 12 bases lying between them. In DNA, the CDR3 is TGTGCCAGCAGTTACGTGGCTGGGGAATACGAGCAGTACTTC. This sequence encodes CASSYVAGEYEQYF.

This chain uses TRBV29-1 with TRBJ2-7; 9 positions agree with TRBD1. Germline V gene sequence: CDR1 SQVTM, CDR2 ANQGSEA. The CDR3 runs 16 residues. V dropped 0 bases and J dropped 1; count of bases not matched to a gene: 7. The CDR3 region is CSVEDARQGVSYEQYF. Here the CDR3 DNA reads TGCAGCGTTGAAGATGCGCGACAGGGGGTATCCTACGAGCAGTACTTC.

The chain carries TRBV27 and TRBJ2-4, with no clear D. V dropped 0 bases and J dropped 13 bases, with 16 bases sitting between them. The CDR3 runs to 14 residues. Per germline, CDR1 MNHEY and CDR2 SMNVEV (reference sequence). CDR3 region: CASSLSGTAYGQYF. CDR3 nucleotide sequence: TGTGCCAGCAGTTTATCGGGTACAGCCTACGGGCAGTACTTC.

The V and J genes are TRBV6-5 and TRBJ1-2; tentative D call: TRBD1 (5 bases). CDR1 and CDR2 from the germline V gene are MNHEY and SVGAGI. The CDR3 sequence is 13 residues long. The V gene lost 8 bases and the J gene lost 6 bases, with 16 bases spanning the gap. The CDR3 region has the DNA TGTGCCAGCCGAAGGGCCAGGGCACATGGCTACACCTTC. It specifies CASRRARAHGYTF.

This rearrangement joins TRBV29-1 to TRBJ2-1; 9 positions match TRBD2. The CDR3 runs 15 residues. V shed 5 bases and J 10 bases; nucleotides not matched to a gene: 15. Germline loops: CDR1 SQVTM, CDR2 ANQGSEA. CDR3 protein: CSVPGSRGRADEQFF. CDR3 nucleotide sequence: TGCAGCGTTCCCGGCTCTCGCGGGAGGGCCGACGAGCAGTTCTTC.

This sequence joins TRBV20-1 and TRBJ1-5; no clear D gene. This CDR3 spans 15 amino acids. The ends were cut back, 1 base at V and 2 bases at J, with 12 bases in the middle. The germline V gene encodes CDR1 DFQATT and CDR2 SNEGSKA (reference sequence). This CDR3 is CSARVGVAGNQPQHF. Here the CDR3 DNA reads TGCAGTGCTAGAGTGGGAGTAGCGGGCAATCAGCCCCAGCATTTT.

This clonotype has more than one count but fewer than ten. The V and J genes are TRBV5-1 and TRBJ2-5, with a possible D match to TRBD2 (6 bases). The CDR3 loop spans 13 amino acids. Trimming left V 0 bases short and J 5 bases short, with 8 bases between. Looked up from germline, CDR1 is SGHRS and CDR2 is YFSETQ. In DNA form, the CDR3 reads TGCGCCAGCAGCTTGGTGGACTATGAGACCCAGTACTTC. Translated, it gives CASSLVDYETQYF.

The chain carries TRBV2 and TRBJ1-1; D gene ambiguous. The germline gives CDR1 SNHLY, CDR2 FYNNEI. CDR3 size: 11 residues. V was trimmed by 9 bases and J by 7 bases, leaving 12 bases between them. The CDR3 is CASAVRVEAFF. The CDR3 DNA reads as TGTGCCAGTGCGGTAAGGGTTGAAGCTTTCTTT. Full variable domain (missing parts from reference TRBV2 and TRBJ1-1): EPEVTQTPSHQVTQMGQEVILRCVPISNHLYFYWYRQILGQKVEFLVSFYNNEISEKSEIFDDQFSVERPDGSNFTLKIRSTKLEDSAMYFCASAVRVEAFFGQGTRLTVV.

In this sample, this clonotype turned up once. The rearrangement uses TRBV11-2 and TRBJ1-1; D is undetermined. V was trimmed by 0 bases and J by 12 bases, leaving 11 bases between them. The CDR3 sequence is 12 residues long. The germline gives CDR1 SGHAT, CDR2 FQNNGV. The chain's CDR3 is CASSLEGGQSFF. CDR3 in DNA: TGTGCCAGCAGCTTAGAGGGCGGGCAGTCTTTCTTT.

This clonotype occurred a few times. The V gene is TRBV11-2, the J gene TRBJ1-6, with 7 nucleotides matching TRBD1. The germline CDR1 and CDR2 sequences are SGHAT and FQNNGV. This CDR3 spans 15 amino acids. V dropped 5 bases and J dropped 6; count of bases not matched to a gene: 7. CDR3 in amino acids: CASSPVRGLNSPLHF. CDR3 nucleotide sequence: TGTGCCAGCAGCCCCGTGAGGGGGCTTAATTCACCCCTCCACTTT.

This clonotype was observed a few times. The chain carries TRBV13 and TRBJ1-2; 7 bases agree with TRBD1. The CDR3 loop spans 15 amino acids. V lost 5 bases to trimming and J lost 0 bases; unmatched junction nucleotides: 6. CDR1 PRHDT and CDR2 FYEKMQ come from the germline V gene (reference sequence). The CDR3 DNA reads as TGTGCCAGCAGCGCGGACAGGTCAGCTAACTATGGCTACACCTTC. As protein: CASSADRSANYGYTF.

The rearrangement links TRBV29-1 to TRBJ2-7, with D uncertain. The V and J ends lost 3 bases and 7 bases respectively, with 10 bases between them. This CDR3 is built from 11 residues. Per the germline V gene, CDR1 is SQVTM and CDR2 is ANQGSEA. The CDR3 nucleotides are TGCAGCGTTGAGGGCCCACGGGAGCAGTACTTC. Translation gives CSVEGPREQYF.

The V and J genes are TRBV4-1 and TRBJ2-1; 12 bases agree with TRBD2. This CDR3 region has 22 residues. Trimming removed 1 base from V and 0 bases from J; junction bases left unmatched: 16. CDR1 is MGHRA, CDR2 YSYEKL, per germline. CDR3 protein: CASSQGGSTSGRYISSYNEQFF. The CDR3 coding sequence is TGCGCCAGCAGCCAAGGTGGCAGCACTAGCGGGAGGTATATTAGCTCCTACAATGAGCAGTTCTTC.

The rearrangement uses TRBV10-3 and TRBJ2-7; weak D call: TRBD1 (7 bases). Deletions cut 1 base from V and 7 bases from J, with 14 bases between. This CDR3 is 14 amino acids long. Germline V lookup: CDR1 ENHRY, CDR2 SYGVKD. CDR3 bases: TGTGCCATCAGTGAGTTAAGGGGGCGGGAAGAGCAGTACTTC. Its protein product is CAISELRGREEQYF.

The rearrangement uses TRBV5-1 and TRBJ1-5, with D perhaps matching TRBD1 (5 bases). CDR1 is SGHRS and CDR2 is YFSETQ in the germline V gene. Trimming removed 0 bases from V and 8 bases from J, with 12 bases in between. CDR3 size: 14 residues. The DNA of the CDR3 is TGCGCCAGCAGCTTGGAGGGACGTGCGGAGCCCCAGCATTTT. Amino acids: CASSLEGRAEPQHF.

This chain uses TRBV6-2 or TRBV6-3 with TRBJ2-5; D may be TRBD2 (5 bases). V shed 2 bases and J shed 4 bases, with 32 bases lying between them. This CDR3 is built from 21 residues. Looked up from germline, CDR1 is MNHEY and CDR2 is SVGEGT. CDR3 coding DNA: TGTGCCAGCAGTTACCGGCGTGGTGACCGTCTAACGGTCGGTGCGGGAGAGACCCAGTACTTC. Its protein is CASSYRRGDRLTVGAGETQYF.